This record covers a single T cell receptor beta chain. Which antigen it targets is not known. No qualities accompany the bases; no much larger clone lies one base away. The data originate from a study of blood T cell repertoires in COVID-19 (dated by TCRdb to the early 2020s). Regarding the complete study: Samples from collaborators originated in the United States, Italy and Spain and spanned both the acute and convalescent phases of COVID-19. Where available, HLA class I and class II types were obtained from metadata supplied by the sample provider rather than from assay-based typing. A de-identified subject ID, COVID-19 status, age in years and sex were almost always included in the sample metadata. Deeply sampled blood TCRbeta repertoires from subjects exposed to, actively infected with, or recovered from COVID-19 were included in the dataset. The prospective study material was composed of cDNA or gDNA derived from T cells, B-cell-depleted T cells, or PBMCs. The repertoires were made available in a free public database intended to serve as a resource for research on the immune response to SARS-CoV-2. Samples came from the ongoing ImmuneRACE study (first 160 participants) plus 1,254 subjects from 6 global collaborators.

Collaborating institutions collected whole blood in K2EDTA tubes following their own protocols. For TCRbeta analysis, collaborators shipped samples as frozen whole blood, isolated PBMCs, or DNA extracted from either of those sample types. The research as a whole found: Clinical and demographic metadata were provided uncurated, with the amount varying by source and participant.

TCRbeta CDR3 regions were amplified from genomic DNA using the immunoSEQ Assay, a bias-controlled multiplex PCR. The study's own analysis went as follows. Within the assay, amplification of reference gene primers was used to estimate how many nucleated cells each sample contained. Sequence reads were collapsed and filtered to measure the absolute abundance of every unique TCRbeta CDR3 rearrangement. Productive Simpson clonality was computed per sample as the square root of Simpson's diversity index over productive rearrangements. TCRdb provides this immuneACCESS table in a form limited to in-frame rearrangements. Some clones are lacking; in checked studies, under half of them reflect an unresolved V gene, and why the rest are absent is not known. Clone size and V and J calls were adopted from that table, with D and trimming inferred from the DNA. Present in this sample are hundreds of thousands of clones, approximately 90% of which were seen just once. Over 1.1% of the sample goes to the ten largest clones.

The sequenced sample consisted of peripheral blood. The TCR comes from a woman in her twenties or thirties with active or convalescent COVID-19.

The sequenced DNA: TGTGCCAGCATCGACAGGGCTAATTCACCCCTCCACTTT. This is translated as CASIDRANSPLHF. The V gene is TRBV6-5 and the J gene is TRBJ1-6, with TRBD1 matching 7 junction bases. Germline trimming: 7 bases from V, 6 bases from J; junction bases outside gene matches: 3. From its cysteine to its phenylalanine, the CDR3 spans 13 amino acids. The kept DNA is CDR3 alone, 39 bases in frame from the first base. Reading the germline V gene gives CDR1 MNHEY and CDR2 SVGAGI.